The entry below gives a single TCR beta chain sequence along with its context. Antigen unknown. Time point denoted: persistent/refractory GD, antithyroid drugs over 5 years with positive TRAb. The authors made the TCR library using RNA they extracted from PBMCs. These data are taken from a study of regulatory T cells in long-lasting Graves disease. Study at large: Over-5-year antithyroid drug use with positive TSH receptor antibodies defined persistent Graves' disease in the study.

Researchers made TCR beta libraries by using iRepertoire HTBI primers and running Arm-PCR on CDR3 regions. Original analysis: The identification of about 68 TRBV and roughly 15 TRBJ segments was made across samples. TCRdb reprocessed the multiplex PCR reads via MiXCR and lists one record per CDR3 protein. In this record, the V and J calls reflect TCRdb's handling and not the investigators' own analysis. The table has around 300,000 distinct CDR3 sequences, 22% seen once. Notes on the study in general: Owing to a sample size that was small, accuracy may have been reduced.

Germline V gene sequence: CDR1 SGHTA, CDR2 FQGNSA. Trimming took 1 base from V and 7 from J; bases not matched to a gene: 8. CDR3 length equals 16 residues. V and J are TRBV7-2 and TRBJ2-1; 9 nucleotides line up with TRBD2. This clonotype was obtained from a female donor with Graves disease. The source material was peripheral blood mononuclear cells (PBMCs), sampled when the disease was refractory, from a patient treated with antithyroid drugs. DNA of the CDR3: TGTGCCAGCAGCTTAGGGGGGCTAGCGGGACAAAATGAGCAGTTCTTC. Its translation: CASSLGGLAGQNEQFF.